This T cell receptor (beta chain) was retrieved from a study of blood T cell repertoires in COVID-19. TCRdb's table, derived via immunoSEQ multiplex PCR, lists solely in-frame clones and lacks some. Of under 450,000 clones listed, 87% are singletons. In terms of age and location, participants ranged from about 18 to 89 years and lived in about two dozen US areas. Participant-given clinical history determined each cohort assignment. The CDR3 runs 17 residues. CDR1 is SGHRS, CDR2 YFSETQ, per germline. Losses at the gene ends were 4 bases for V and 1 base for J; bases not matched to a gene: 2. The sample consisted of PBMCs or T cells enriched from blood (not recorded which). This TCR was recovered from a young woman who had recovered from COVID-19. The chain carries TRBV5-1 and TRBJ2-2, with 15 bases aligning to TRBD2. CDR3 protein: CASSQGLAGGNTGELFF. CDR3 bases: TGCGCCAGCAGCCAGGGACTAGCGGGGGGGAACACCGGGGAGCTGTTTTTT.